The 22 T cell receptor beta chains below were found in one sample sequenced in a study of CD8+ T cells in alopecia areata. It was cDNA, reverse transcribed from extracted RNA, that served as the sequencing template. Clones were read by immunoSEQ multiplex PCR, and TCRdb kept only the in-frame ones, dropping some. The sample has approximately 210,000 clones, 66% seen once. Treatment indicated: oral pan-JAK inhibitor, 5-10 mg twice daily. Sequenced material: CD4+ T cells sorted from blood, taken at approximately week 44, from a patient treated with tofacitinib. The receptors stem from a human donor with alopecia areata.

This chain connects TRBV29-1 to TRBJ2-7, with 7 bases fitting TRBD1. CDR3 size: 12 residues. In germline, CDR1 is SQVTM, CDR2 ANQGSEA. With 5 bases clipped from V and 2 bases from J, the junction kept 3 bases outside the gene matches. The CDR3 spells CSVMTGPYEQYF. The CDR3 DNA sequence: TGCAGCGTTATGACAGGGCCCTACGAGCAGTACTTC.

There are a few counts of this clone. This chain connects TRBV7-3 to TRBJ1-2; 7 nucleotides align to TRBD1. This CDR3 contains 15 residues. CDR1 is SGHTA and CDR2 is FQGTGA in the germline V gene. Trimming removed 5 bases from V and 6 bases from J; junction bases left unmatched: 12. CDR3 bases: TGTGCCAGCAGCCTCGAGGTGGGACAGAGGGATGGCTACACCTTC. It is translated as CASSLEVGQRDGYTF. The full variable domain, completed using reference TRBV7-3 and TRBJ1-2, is GAGVSQTPSNKVTEKGKYVELRCDPISGHTALYWYRQSLGQGPEFLIYFQGTGAADDSGLPNDRFFAVRPEGSVSTLKIQRTERGDSAVYLCASSLEVGQRDGYTFGSGTRLTVV.

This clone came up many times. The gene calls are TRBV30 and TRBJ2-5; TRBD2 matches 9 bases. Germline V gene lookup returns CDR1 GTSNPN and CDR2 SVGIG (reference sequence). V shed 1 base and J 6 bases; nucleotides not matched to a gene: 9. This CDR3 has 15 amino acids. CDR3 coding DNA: TGTGCCTGGAGTGGAGCGGGGGGCTGGAGGAAGACCCAGTACTTC. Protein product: CAWSGAGGWRKTQYF.

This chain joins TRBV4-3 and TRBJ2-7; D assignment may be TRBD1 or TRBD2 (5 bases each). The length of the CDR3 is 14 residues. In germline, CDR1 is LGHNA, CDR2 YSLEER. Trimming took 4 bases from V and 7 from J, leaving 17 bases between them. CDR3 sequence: CASSLSGPPSEQYF. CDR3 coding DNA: TGCGCCAGCAGCCTCTCGGGACCGCCTTCGGAGCAGTACTTC.

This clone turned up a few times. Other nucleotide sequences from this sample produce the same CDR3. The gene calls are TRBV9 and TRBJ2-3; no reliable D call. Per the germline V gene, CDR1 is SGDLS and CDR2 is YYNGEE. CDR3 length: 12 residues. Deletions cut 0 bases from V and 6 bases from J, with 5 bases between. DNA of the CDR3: TGTGCCAGCAGCGTAGCCGGGGATACGCAGTATTTT. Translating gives CASSVAGDTQYF.

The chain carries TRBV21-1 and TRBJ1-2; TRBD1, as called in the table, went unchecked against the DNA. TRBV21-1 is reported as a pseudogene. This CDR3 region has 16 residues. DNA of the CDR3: TGTGCCAGCATCCCAACGGGGACAGGGTTGGTCGATGGCTACACCTTC. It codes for CASIPTGTGLVDGYTF.

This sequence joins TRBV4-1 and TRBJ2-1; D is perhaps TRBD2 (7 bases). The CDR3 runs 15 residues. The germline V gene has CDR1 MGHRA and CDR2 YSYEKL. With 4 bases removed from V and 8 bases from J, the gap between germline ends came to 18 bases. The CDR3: CASSRDSGGGDEQFF. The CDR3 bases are TGCGCCAGCAGCCGGGATTCGGGGGGCGGGGATGAGCAGTTCTTC.

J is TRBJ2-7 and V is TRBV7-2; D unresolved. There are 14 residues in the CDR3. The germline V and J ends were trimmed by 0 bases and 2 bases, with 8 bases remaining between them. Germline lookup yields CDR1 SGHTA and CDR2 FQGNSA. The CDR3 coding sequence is TGTGCCAGCAGCTTAGCGCACGCAACCTACGAGCAGTACTTC. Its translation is CASSLAHATYEQYF.

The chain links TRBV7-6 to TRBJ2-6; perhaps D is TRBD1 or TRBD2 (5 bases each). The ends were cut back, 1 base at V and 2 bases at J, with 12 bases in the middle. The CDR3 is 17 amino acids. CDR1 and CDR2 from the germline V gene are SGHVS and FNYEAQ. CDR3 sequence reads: CASSLGTRDAGANVLTF. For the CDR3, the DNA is TGTGCCAGCAGCTTAGGGACCCGGGACGCTGGGGCCAACGTCCTGACTTTC.

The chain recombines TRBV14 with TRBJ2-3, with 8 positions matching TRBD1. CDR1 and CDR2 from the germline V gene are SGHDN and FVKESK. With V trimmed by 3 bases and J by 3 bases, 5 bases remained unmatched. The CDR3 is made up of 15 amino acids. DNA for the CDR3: TGTGCCAGCAGCCAGAACAGGGGGAAGACAGATACGCAGTATTTT. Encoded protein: CASSQNRGKTDTQYF.

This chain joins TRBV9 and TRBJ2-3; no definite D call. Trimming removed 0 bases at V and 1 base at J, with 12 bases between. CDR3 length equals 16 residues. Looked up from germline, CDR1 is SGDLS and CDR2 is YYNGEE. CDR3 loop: CASSVGPAAGTDTQYF. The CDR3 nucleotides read TGTGCCAGCAGCGTAGGCCCGGCAGCAGGCACAGATACGCAGTATTTT.

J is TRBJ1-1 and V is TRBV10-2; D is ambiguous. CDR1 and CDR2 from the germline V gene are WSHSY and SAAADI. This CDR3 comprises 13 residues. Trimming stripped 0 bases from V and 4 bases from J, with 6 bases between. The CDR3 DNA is TGCGCCAGCAGTGAGTCCTGGGCCACTGAAGCTTTCTTT. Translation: CASSESWATEAFF.

CDR3 coding DNA: TGTGCCAGCAGTTTTGGAGGGCTAGCGGGAGCAGATACGCAGTATTTT. As protein: CASSFGGLAGADTQYF. The V and J genes are TRBV27 and TRBJ2-3; 10 bases line up with TRBD2. V was clipped by 3 bases and J by 4 bases; unmatched bases: 7. The CDR3 runs 16 residues. Germline V CDR1 and CDR2: MNHEY, SMNVEV (reference sequence).

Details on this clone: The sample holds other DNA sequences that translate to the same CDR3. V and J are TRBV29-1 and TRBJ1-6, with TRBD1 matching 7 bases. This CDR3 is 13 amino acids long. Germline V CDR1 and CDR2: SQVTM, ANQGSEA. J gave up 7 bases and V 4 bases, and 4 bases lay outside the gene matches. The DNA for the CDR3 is TGCAGCGTTGGAGGGACAGCGAATTCACCCCTCCACTTT. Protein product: CSVGGTANSPLHF.

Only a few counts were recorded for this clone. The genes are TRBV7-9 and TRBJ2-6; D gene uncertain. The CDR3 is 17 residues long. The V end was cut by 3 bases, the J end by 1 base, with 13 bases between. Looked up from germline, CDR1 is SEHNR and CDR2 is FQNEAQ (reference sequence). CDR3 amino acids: CASSFRALVSGANVLTF. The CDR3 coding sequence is TGTGCCAGCAGCTTTAGGGCCTTGGTATCTGGGGCCAACGTCCTGACTTTC. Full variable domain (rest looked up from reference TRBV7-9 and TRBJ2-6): DTGVSQNPRHKITKRGQNVTFRCDPISEHNRLYWYRQTLGQGPEFLTYFQNEAQLEKSRLLSDRFSAERPKGSFSTLEIQRTEQGDSAMYLCASSFRALVSGANVLTFGAGSRLTVL.

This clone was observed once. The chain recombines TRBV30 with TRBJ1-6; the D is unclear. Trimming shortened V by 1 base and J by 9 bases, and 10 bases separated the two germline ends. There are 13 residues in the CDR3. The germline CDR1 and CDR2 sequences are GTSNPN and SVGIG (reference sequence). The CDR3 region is CAWSAKMGSPLHF. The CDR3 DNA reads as TGTGCCTGGAGTGCAAAGATGGGTTCACCCCTCCACTTT.

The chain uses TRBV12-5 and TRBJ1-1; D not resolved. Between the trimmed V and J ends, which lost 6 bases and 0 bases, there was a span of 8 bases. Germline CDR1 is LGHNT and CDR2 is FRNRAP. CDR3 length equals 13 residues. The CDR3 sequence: CASGLGVNTEAFF. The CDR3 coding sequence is TGTGCTAGTGGCCTTGGGGTGAACACTGAAGCTTTCTTT. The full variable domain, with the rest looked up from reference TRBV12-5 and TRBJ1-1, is DARVTQTPRHKVTEMGQEVTMRCQPILGHNTVFWYRQTMMQGLELLAYFRNRAPLDDSGMPKDRFSAEMPDATLATLKIQPSEPRDSAVYFCASGLGVNTEAFFGQGTRLTVV.

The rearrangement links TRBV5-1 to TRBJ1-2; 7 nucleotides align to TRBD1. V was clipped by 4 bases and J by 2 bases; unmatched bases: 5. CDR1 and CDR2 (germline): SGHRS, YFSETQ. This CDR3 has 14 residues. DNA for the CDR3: TGCGCCAGCAGCCAACCGGGACAGAACTATGGCTACACCTTC. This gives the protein CASSQPGQNYGYTF.

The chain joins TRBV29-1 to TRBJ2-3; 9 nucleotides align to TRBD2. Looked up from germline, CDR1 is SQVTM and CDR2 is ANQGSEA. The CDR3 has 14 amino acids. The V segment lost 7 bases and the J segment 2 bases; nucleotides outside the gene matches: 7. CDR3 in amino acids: CSAVAGANTDTQYF. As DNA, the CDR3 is TGCAGCGCCGTAGCGGGGGCCAACACAGATACGCAGTATTTT.

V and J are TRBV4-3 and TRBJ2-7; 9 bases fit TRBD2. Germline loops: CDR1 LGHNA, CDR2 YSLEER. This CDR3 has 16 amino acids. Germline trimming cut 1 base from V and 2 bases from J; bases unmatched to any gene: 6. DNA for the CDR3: TGCGCCAGCAGCCAAGGCCTTCTAGCGGGGACCTACGAGCAGTACTTC. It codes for CASSQGLLAGTYEQYF.

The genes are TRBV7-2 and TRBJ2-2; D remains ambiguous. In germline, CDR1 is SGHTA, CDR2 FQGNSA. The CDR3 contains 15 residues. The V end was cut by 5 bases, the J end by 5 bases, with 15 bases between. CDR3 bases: TGTGCCAGCAGCCGCGAGGTTGCTTTAACCGGGGAGCTGTTTTTT. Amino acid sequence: CASSREVALTGELFF. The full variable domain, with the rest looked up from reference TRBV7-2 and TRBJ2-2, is GAGVSQSPSNKVTEKGKDVELRCDPISGHTALYWYRQSLGQGLEFLIYFQGNSAPDKSGLPSDRFSAERTGGSVSTLTIQRTQQEDSAVYLCASSREVALTGELFFGEGSRLTVL.

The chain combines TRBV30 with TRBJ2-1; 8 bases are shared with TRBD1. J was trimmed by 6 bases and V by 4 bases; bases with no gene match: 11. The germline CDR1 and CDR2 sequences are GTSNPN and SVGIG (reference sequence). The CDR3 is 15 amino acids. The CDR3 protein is CAWTPTGTGFNEQFF. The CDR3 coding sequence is TGTGCCTGGACCCCCACCGGGACAGGTTTCAATGAGCAGTTCTTC. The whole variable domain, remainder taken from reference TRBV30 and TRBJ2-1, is SQTIHQWPATLVQPVGSPLSLECTVEGTSNPNLYWYRQAAGRGLQLLFYSVGIGQISSEVPQNLSASRPQDRQFILSSKKLLLSDSGFYLCAWTPTGTGFNEQFFGPGTRLTVL.